The 29 T cell receptor beta chains presented below share a single source sample, sequenced in a study of cytomegalovirus exposure and HLA in healthy donors. The PCR used 60 Vbeta and 13 Jbeta primers. Libraries were prepared by immunoSEQ multiplex PCR; TCRdb keeps only in-frame clonotypes and omits some of them. The sample lists about 150,000 clones, 60% to 80% occurring once. Material: PBMCs. Source of these receptors: a male donor in good health and CMV-seronegative.

Concerning this clone: The sample contains more than one DNA sequence encoding this CDR3. The chain is built from TRBV19 and TRBJ1-6; the D gene is possibly TRBD1 (5 bases). Germline CDR1 is LNHDA and CDR2 is SQIVND (reference sequence). The length of the CDR3 is 17 residues. V was shortened by 1 base and J by 0 bases, with 10 bases between the two germline ends. CDR3 region: CASSIGTPSSYNSPLHF. In DNA form, the CDR3 reads TGTGCCAGTAGTATAGGGACACCGAGCTCCTATAATTCACCCCTCCACTTT.

The chain employs TRBV18 and TRBJ1-5, with a tentative D call TRBD1 (5 bases). Trimming cost V 4 bases and J 4 bases, with 11 bases left between them. Germline V lookup: CDR1 KGHSH, CDR2 LQKENI. The CDR3 extends over 14 amino acids. The CDR3 nucleotides read TGTGCCAGCTCACGCACAGGATCTAATCAGCCCCAGCATTTT. Its translation: CASSRTGSNQPQHF.

The genes are TRBV30 and TRBJ2-7, with 7 bases identical to TRBD1. This CDR3 is 15 amino acids long. J lost 1 base, V lost 5 bases, and 11 bases had no gene match. CDR1 and CDR2 (germline): GTSNPN, SVGIG (reference sequence). The DNA of the CDR3 is TGTGCCTGGGAAAGAGACGGGACAGTTTCCTACGAGCAGTACTTC. Encoded protein: CAWERDGTVSYEQYF.

The chain combines TRBV30 with TRBJ1-1; 7 bases align to TRBD1. CDR1 and CDR2 from the germline V gene are GTSNPN and SVGIG (reference sequence). CDR3 length equals 12 residues. V was pared by 1 base and J by 5 bases, with 1 base of the junction left unmatched. CDR3 loop: CAWSGQGTEAFF. CDR3 sequence (DNA): TGTGCCTGGAGTGGACAGGGTACTGAAGCTTTCTTT.

The chain combines TRBV5-1 with TRBJ2-1, with TRBD2 as a possible D gene (6 bases). CDR3 length equals 15 residues. Trimming shortened V by 4 bases and J by 0 bases, and 11 bases separated the two germline ends. Germline CDR1 is SGHRS and CDR2 is YFSETQ. CDR3 coding DNA: TGCGCCAGCAGCGAAGACGGGAGCTCCTACAATGAGCAGTTCTTC. This translates into CASSEDGSSYNEQFF.

The chain carries TRBV30 and TRBJ2-4, with 8 positions matching TRBD1. The CDR3 length is 15 residues. Germline-derived CDR1 and CDR2 are GTSNPN and SVGIG (reference sequence). V was pared by 1 base and J by 9 bases, with 11 bases of the junction left unmatched. The CDR3 nucleotides are TGTGCCTGGAGTGGAATGGGACAGGTGGGGGCCATTCAGTACTTC. Its protein is CAWSGMGQVGAIQYF.

This clone was recorded a few times. The V gene is TRBV4-2, the J gene TRBJ1-5; D unclear. Per germline, CDR1 LGHNA and CDR2 YNFKEQ. Trimming left V 0 bases short and J 2 bases short, with 11 bases between. CDR3 length equals 16 residues. CDR3 nucleotides: TGTGCCAGCAGCCAAGATCATGCGGAGGGCAATCAGCCCCAGCATTTT. Residues: CASSQDHAEGNQPQHF.

The J gene is TRBJ2-2, the V gene TRBV5-1, with 13 bases that match TRBD2. The CDR3 is 15 residues long. Germline V gene lookup returns CDR1 SGHRS and CDR2 YFSETQ. With 4 bases clipped from V and 7 bases from J, the junction kept 4 bases outside the gene matches. CDR3 sequence reads: CASSKGLAGYGELFF. CDR3 DNA sequence: TGCGCCAGCAGCAAGGGACTAGCGGGGTACGGGGAGCTGTTTTTT.

The rearrangement uses TRBV28 and TRBJ1-2, with TRBD1 matching 10 bases. Unmatched junction bases numbered 19, after V lost 7 bases and J lost 8 bases. CDR3 length: 17 amino acids. Germline CDR1 MDHEN, CDR2 SYDVKM. The CDR3 is CASIPGGQGLFQTGYTF. CDR3 nucleotide sequence: TGTGCCAGCATCCCTGGGGGACAGGGGCTTTTTCAAACCGGCTACACCTTC.

This sequence joins TRBV2 and TRBJ2-7, with D possibly TRBD1 on 5 matching bases. V gave up 1 base and J gave up 3 bases, with 19 bases separating them. In germline, CDR1 is SNHLY, CDR2 FYNNEI. The CDR3 runs to 17 residues. The CDR3 sequence is CASSEVVRADTSYEQYF. Written as DNA, the CDR3 is TGTGCCAGCAGTGAAGTAGTCAGGGCAGACACAAGCTACGAGCAGTACTTC.

The chain uses TRBV7-2 and TRBJ1-5; tentatively, D is TRBD1 (5 bases). Trimming stripped 5 bases from V and 0 bases from J, with 11 bases between. The CDR3 is 15 amino acids. The germline gives CDR1 SGHTA, CDR2 FQGNSA. The CDR3 nucleotides read TGTGCCAGCAGCGCCTTTAGGGGTAGCAATCAGCCCCAGCATTTT. Amino acids: CASSAFRGSNQPQHF.

V gene TRBV11-1 combines with J gene TRBJ2-1; 9 positions agree with TRBD2. The V gene end was trimmed by 3 bases and the J gene end by 8 bases; junction bases not matched to a gene: 5. Germline loops: CDR1 SGHAT, CDR2 FQDESV (reference sequence). The CDR3 spans 14 residues. The CDR3 nucleotides read TGTGCCAGCAGCTTGGGGACTAGCAGGGATGAGCAGTTCTTC. It specifies CASSLGTSRDEQFF.

The V gene is TRBV30, the J gene TRBJ1-5; possible D gene TRBD1, 5 bases. This CDR3 comprises 15 residues. The V and J ends lost 3 bases and 4 bases respectively, with 16 bases between them. CDR1 GTSNPN and CDR2 SVGIG come from the germline V gene (reference sequence). The CDR3 is CAWSPGDLLNQPQHF. CDR3 coding DNA: TGTGCCTGGAGCCCCGGGGACTTGCTTAATCAGCCCCAGCATTTT.

In regard to this clone: The junction does not match germline at one end; this may be a read error. The rearrangement joins TRBV7-9 to TRBJ2-5; 9 positions agree with TRBD2. Germline assignment: CDR1 SEHNR and CDR2 FQNEAQ (reference sequence). The CDR3 is 16 residues long. The CDR3 nucleotides read TGTTCCAGCAGCTTCGGACTAGCGAGGTCCCGGGAGACCCAGTACTTC. Its translation is CSSSFGLARSRETQYF. Full variable domain (outside the CDR3, taken from reference TRBV7-9 and TRBJ2-5): DTGVSQNPRHKITKRGQNVTFRCDPISEHNRLYWYRQTLGQGPEFLTYFQNEAQLEKSRLLSDRFSAERPKGSFSTLEIQRTEQGDSAMYLCSSSFGLARSRETQYFGPGTRLLVL.

The chain uses TRBV9 and TRBJ1-1; 8 bases agree with TRBD1. CDR3 length: 15 residues. V was clipped by 4 bases and J by 5 bases; unmatched bases: 10. The germline gives CDR1 SGDLS, CDR2 YYNGEE. The CDR3 DNA reads as TGTGCCAGCAGCCCACGGACAGGGCTGACGACTGAAGCTTTCTTT. This sequence encodes CASSPRTGLTTEAFF.

This chain uses TRBV11-2 with TRBJ1-2; no clear D. Germline lookup yields CDR1 SGHAT and CDR2 FQNNGV. The CDR3 sequence is 14 residues long. Trimming cost V 3 bases and J 2 bases, with 10 bases left between them. CDR3 sequence: CASSFAGVNYGYTF. The CDR3 DNA sequence: TGTGCCAGCAGCTTTGCCGGGGTCAACTATGGCTACACCTTC.

The rearrangement uses TRBV7-6 and TRBJ2-1, with TRBD2 matching 12 bases. Germline CDR1 and CDR2: SGHVS and FNYEAQ. V shed 5 bases and J 6 bases; nucleotides not matched to a gene: 5. This CDR3 has 15 residues. The CDR3 loop reads CASSPSLAGGNEQFF. CDR3 coding DNA: TGTGCCAGCAGCCCCTCACTAGCGGGGGGCAATGAGCAGTTCTTC. The variable domain in full, with the rest retrieved from reference TRBV7-6 and TRBJ2-1, is GAGVSQSPRYKVTKRGQDVALRCDPISGHVSLYWYRQALGQGPEFLTYFNYEAQQDKSGLPNDRFSAERPEGSISTLTIQRTEQRDSAMYRCASSPSLAGGNEQFFGPGTRLTVL.

This chain connects TRBV12-5 to TRBJ1-5; weak D call: TRBD1 (5 bases). The germline V and J ends were trimmed by 1 base and 8 bases, with 15 bases remaining between them. The V gene's germline CDR1 is LGHNT and CDR2 FRNRAP. The CDR3 is made up of 15 amino acids. The chain's CDR3 is CASGLGTGYQKPQHF. Written as DNA, the CDR3 is TGTGCTAGTGGTTTGGGAACAGGCTATCAAAAGCCCCAGCATTTT.

CDR3 nucleotide sequence: TGTGCCAGCACCTCTTGGGGGCAGGAGGATGGCTACACCTTC. Translation gives CASTSWGQEDGYTF. The rearrangement links TRBV11-2 to TRBJ1-2; D may be TRBD1 (6 bases). CDR1 and CDR2 (germline): SGHAT, FQNNGV. The CDR3 consists of 14 residues. Trimming cost V 7 bases and J 6 bases, with 18 bases left between them.

This clone appeared a single time. V usage is TRBV18 and J usage is TRBJ2-7, with TRBD2 identical over 16 bases. The CDR3 is 15 residues long. With 2 bases clipped from V and 5 bases from J, the junction kept 0 bases outside the gene matches. From germline, CDR1 is KGHSH and CDR2 LQKENI. The CDR3 DNA reads TGTGCCAGCTCACCAGGGACTAGCGGGAGGGACGAGCAGTACTTC. Translation gives CASSPGTSGRDEQYF.

V usage is TRBV7-2 and J usage is TRBJ2-1; 7 positions agree with TRBD2. With 2 bases clipped from V and 0 bases from J, the junction kept 4 bases outside the gene matches. Per germline, CDR1 SGHTA and CDR2 FQGNSA. The CDR3 covers 16 residues. The CDR3 nucleotides are TGTGCCAGCAGCTTATGGGGGGGGACCTCCTACAATGAGCAGTTCTTC. This sequence encodes CASSLWGGTSYNEQFF. The complete variable domain, with remaining parts taken from reference TRBV7-2 and TRBJ2-1, reads GAGVSQSPSNKVTEKGKDVELRCDPISGHTALYWYRQSLGQGLEFLIYFQGNSAPDKSGLPSDRFSAERTGGSVSTLTIQRTQQEDSAVYLCASSLWGGTSYNEQFFGPGTRLTVL.

The genes are TRBV2 and TRBJ1-1; D is uncertain. Germline CDR1 SNHLY, CDR2 FYNNEI. The CDR3 extends over 13 amino acids. V lost 5 bases and J lost 7, with 14 bases in between. CDR3 nucleotide sequence: TGTGCCAGCAGTTCCCCCCTAGCGGGTGAAGCTTTCTTT. Its protein product is CASSSPLAGEAFF.

V gene TRBV4-3 combines with J gene TRBJ2-1, with 11 nucleotides matching TRBD2. This CDR3 has 15 residues. From germline, CDR1 is LGHNA and CDR2 YSLEER. J gave up 8 bases and V 1 base, and 4 bases lay outside the gene matches. The CDR3 DNA sequence: TGCGCCAGCAGCCAAGTAGCGGGGGGGCCGGATGAGCAGTTCTTC. Translating gives CASSQVAGGPDEQFF.

This rearrangement joins TRBV18 to TRBJ1-1, with 9 bases aligning to TRBD1. With V trimmed by 4 bases and J by 4 bases, 4 bases remained unmatched. Germline CDR1 KGHSH, CDR2 LQKENI. The CDR3 sequence is 14 residues long. CDR3 protein: CASSQETGGTEAFF. The CDR3 bases are TGTGCCAGCTCACAAGAGACAGGGGGCACTGAAGCTTTCTTT.

The chain couples TRBV19 to TRBJ2-5; 9 bases are a match to TRBD1. Per germline, CDR1 LNHDA and CDR2 SQIVND (reference sequence). With V trimmed by 7 bases and J by 3 bases, 9 bases remained unmatched. This CDR3 is built from 15 residues. CDR3 sequence (DNA): TGTGCCAGTAAAAACAGGGGGCACGAGAAAGAGACCCAGTACTTC. Translation gives CASKNRGHEKETQYF.

This clone has a single count. The V gene is TRBV19, the J gene TRBJ2-5, with TRBD2 matching 8 bases. From germline, CDR1 is LNHDA and CDR2 SQIVND (reference sequence). The V segment lost 3 bases and the J segment 4 bases; nucleotides outside the gene matches: 10. The CDR3 contains 16 residues. In nucleotides, the CDR3 is TGTGCCAGTAGTATCCGGGGGGGTTTAATGGGAGAGACCCAGTACTTC. Protein product: CASSIRGGLMGETQYF.

CDR3 residues: CASSLDTGSQETQYF. CDR3 DNA sequence: TGTGCCAGCAGCTTAGATACGGGTTCCCAAGAGACCCAGTACTTC. The chain employs TRBV11-2 and TRBJ2-5; D not resolved. Trimming left V 0 bases short and J 1 base short, with 9 bases between. The CDR3 has 15 amino acids. Germline CDR1 reads SGHAT; CDR2 reads FQNNGV.

The chain couples TRBV19 to TRBJ1-5; no clear D gene. V was trimmed by 7 bases and J by 4 bases, leaving 11 bases between them. CDR3 length equals 13 residues. Germline lookup yields CDR1 LNHDA and CDR2 SQIVND (reference sequence). CDR3 bases: TGTGCCAGTACTAAGGGAGGGAATCAGCCCCAGCATTTT. Its protein is CASTKGGNQPQHF.

CDR3 nucleotide sequence: TGTGCCAGCAGCGCCCTAGCGGGGGGTTCTAGCACAGATACGCAGTATTTT. Translated, it gives CASSALAGGSSTDTQYF. The chain is built from TRBV7-2 and TRBJ2-3, with 11 bases fitting TRBD2. The CDR3 loop spans 17 amino acids. The V gene's germline CDR1 is SGHTA and CDR2 FQGNSA. V dropped 5 bases and J dropped 0; count of bases not matched to a gene: 7.